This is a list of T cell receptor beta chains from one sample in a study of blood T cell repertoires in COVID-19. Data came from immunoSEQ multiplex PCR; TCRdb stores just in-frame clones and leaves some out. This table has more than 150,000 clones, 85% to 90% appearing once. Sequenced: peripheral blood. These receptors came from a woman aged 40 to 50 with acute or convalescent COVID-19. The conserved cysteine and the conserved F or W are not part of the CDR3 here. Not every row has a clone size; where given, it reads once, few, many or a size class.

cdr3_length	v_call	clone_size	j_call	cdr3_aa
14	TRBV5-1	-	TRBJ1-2	ASSLDTPPANYGYT
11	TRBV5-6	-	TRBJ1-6	ASSLAGNSPLH
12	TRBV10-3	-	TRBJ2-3	AIRTSGETDTQY
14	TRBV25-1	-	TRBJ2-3	ASSEFPGQGSDTQY
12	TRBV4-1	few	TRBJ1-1	ASSQARVQSEAF
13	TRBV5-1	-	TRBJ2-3	ASSPEDSGPDTQY
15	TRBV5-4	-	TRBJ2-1	ASSLLAGGSFYNEQF
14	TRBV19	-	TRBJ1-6	ASSPRTGTNNSPLH
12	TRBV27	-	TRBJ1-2	ASSLSPGSNGYT
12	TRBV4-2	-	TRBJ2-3	ASSLDRVTDTQY
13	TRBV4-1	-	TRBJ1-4	ASSQGQPSNEKLF
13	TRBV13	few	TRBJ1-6	ASSLGQGSNSPLH
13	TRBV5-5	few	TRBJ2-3	ASSLGTGLADTQY
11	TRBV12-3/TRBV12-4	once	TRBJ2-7	ASRLTGSYEQY
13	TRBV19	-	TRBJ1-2	ASSPQFRQIYGYT
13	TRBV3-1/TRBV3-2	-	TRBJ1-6	ASSQGQGSGSPLH
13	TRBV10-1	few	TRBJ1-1	ASSEAGGPNTEAF
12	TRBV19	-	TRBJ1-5	ASSETGGNQPQH
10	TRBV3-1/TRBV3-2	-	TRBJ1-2	ASSQGGGGYT
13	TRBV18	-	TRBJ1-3	ASSPKEFSGNTIY
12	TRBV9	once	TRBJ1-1	ASSVSSGDTEAF
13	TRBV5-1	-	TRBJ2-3	ASRRDASSTDTQY
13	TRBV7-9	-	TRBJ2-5	ASSHPSGSPETQY
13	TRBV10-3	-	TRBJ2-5	AISEGLRKLETQY
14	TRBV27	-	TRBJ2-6	ASSKARRSGANVLT
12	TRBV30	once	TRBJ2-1	AWSRLAFYNEQF
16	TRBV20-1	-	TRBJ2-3	SASLSGGIVFQTDTQY
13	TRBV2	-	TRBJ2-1	ASRQTGGAYNEQF
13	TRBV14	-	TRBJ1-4	ASSPLRGRNEKLF
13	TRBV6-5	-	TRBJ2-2	ASSYEQTSPGELF
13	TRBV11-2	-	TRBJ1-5	ASSLDGSYNQPQH
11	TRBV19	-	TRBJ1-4	ASSGTGDEKLF
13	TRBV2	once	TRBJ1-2	TSKISTGLPYGYT
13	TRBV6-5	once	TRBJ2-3	ATSILGGGADTQY